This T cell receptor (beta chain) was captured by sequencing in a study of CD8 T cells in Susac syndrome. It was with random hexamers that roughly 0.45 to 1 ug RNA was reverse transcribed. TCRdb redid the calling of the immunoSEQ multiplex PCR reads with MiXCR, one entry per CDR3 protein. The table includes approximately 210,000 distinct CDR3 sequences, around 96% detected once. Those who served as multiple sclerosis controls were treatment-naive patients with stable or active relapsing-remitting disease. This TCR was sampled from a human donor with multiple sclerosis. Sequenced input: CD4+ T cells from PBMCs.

This CDR3 is CSTARAGDLSTF. For the CDR3, the DNA is TGCAGCACCGCGAGGGCAGGGGATTTATCCACCTTC. The chain carries TRBV29-1 and TRBJ1-2; TRBD1 is a possible D gene (6 bases). Trimming left V 8 bases short and J 13 bases short, with 23 bases between. Germline V CDR1 and CDR2: SQVTM, ANQGSEA. CDR3 size: 12 residues.